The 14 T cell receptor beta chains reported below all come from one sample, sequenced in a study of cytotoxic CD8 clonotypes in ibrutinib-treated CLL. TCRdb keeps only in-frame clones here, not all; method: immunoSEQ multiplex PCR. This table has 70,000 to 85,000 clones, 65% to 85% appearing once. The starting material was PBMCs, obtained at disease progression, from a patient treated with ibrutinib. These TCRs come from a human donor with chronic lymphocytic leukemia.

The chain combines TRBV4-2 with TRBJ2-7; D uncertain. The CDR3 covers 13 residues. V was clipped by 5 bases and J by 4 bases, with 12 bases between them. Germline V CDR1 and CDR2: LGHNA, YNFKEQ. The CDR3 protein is CASSLESGYEQYF. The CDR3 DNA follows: TGTGCCAGCAGCTTGGAAAGTGGATACGAGCAGTACTTC.

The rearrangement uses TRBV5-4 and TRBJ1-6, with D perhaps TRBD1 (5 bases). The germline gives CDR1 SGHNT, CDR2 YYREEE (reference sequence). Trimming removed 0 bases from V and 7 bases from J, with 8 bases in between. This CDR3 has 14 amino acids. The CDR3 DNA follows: TGTGCCAGCAGCTTGGAGGGGCTCAATTCACCCCTCCACTTT. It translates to CASSLEGLNSPLHF.

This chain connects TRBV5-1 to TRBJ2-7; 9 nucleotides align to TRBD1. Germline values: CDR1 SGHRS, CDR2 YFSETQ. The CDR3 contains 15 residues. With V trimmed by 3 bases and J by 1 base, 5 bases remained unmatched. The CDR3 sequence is CASSWGQGKSYEQYF. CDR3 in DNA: TGCGCCAGCAGCTGGGGACAGGGTAAATCCTACGAGCAGTACTTC.

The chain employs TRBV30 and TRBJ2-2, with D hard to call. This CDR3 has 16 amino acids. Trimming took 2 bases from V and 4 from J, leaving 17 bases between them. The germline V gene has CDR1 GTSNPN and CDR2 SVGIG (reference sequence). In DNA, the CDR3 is TGTGCCTGGAGTTATAGCCGACATGACGGCACCGGGGAGCTGTTTTTT. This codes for CAWSYSRHDGTGELFF.

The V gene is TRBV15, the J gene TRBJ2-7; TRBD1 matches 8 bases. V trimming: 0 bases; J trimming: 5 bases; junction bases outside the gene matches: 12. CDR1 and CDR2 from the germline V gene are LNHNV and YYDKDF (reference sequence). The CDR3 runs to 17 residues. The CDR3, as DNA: TGTGCCACCAGCAGAGATCCCCCGGGACAGGTGCTCAACGAGCAGTACTTC. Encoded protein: CATSRDPPGQVLNEQYF.

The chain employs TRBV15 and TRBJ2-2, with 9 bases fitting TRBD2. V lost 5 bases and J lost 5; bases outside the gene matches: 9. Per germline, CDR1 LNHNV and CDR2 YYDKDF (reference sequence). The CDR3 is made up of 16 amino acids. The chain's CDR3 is CATSFQAGGLTGELFF. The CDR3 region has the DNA TGTGCCACCAGCTTTCAAGCGGGAGGCTTAACCGGGGAGCTGTTTTTT.

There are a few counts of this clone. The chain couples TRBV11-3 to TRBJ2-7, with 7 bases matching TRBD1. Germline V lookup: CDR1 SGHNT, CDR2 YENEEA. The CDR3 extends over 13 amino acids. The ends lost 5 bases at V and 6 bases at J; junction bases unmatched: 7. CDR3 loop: CASSHDRASEQYF. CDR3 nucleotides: TGTGCCAGCAGCCATGACAGGGCGAGCGAGCAGTACTTC.

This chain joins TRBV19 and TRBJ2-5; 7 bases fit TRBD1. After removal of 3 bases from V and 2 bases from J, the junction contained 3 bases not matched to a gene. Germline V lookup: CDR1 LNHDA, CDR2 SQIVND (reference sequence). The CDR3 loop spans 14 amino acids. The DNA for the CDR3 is TGTGCCAGTAGTATGGGACAGCGGCAAGAGACCCAGTACTTC. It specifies CASSMGQRQETQYF. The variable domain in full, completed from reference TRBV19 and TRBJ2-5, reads DGGITQSPKYLFRKEGQNVTLSCEQNLNHDAMYWYRQDPGQGLRLIYYSQIVNDFQKGDIAEGYSVSREKKESFPLTVTSAQKNPTAFYLCASSMGQRQETQYFGPGTRLLVL.

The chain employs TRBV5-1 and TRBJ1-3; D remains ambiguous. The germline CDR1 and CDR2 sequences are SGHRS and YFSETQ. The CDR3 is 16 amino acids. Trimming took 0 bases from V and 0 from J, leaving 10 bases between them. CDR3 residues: CASSLARVGSGNTIYF. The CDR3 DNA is TGCGCCAGCAGCTTGGCCCGAGTAGGCTCTGGAAACACCATATATTTT.

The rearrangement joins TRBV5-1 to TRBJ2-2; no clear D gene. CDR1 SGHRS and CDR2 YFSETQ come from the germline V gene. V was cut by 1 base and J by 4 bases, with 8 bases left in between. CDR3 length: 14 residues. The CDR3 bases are TGCGCCAGCAGCTTGATGGGCTCCACCGGGGAGCTGTTTTTT. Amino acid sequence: CASSLMGSTGELFF.

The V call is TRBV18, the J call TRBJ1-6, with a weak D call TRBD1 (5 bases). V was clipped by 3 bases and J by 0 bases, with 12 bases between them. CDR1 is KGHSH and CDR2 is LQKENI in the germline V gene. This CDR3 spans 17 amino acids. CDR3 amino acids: CASSPGLLSSYNSPLHF. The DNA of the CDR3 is TGTGCCAGCTCACCGGGACTCCTTAGCTCCTATAATTCACCCCTCCACTTT.

The CDR3 reads CASSFSGSAFF. CDR3 bases: TGTGCCAGCAGCTTCTCAGGGTCAGCTTTCTTT. The chain links TRBV11-2 to TRBJ1-1; D might be TRBD1 (5 bases). CDR1 and CDR2 (germline): SGHAT, FQNNGV. Trimming stripped 3 bases from V and 10 bases from J, with 9 bases between. This CDR3 is 11 amino acids long.

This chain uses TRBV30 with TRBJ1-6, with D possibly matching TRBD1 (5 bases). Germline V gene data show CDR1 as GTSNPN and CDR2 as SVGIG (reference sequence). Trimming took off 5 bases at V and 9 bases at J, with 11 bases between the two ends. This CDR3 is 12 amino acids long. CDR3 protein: CAWGLGVSPLHF. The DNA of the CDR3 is TGTGCCTGGGGTCTAGGGGTTTCACCCCTCCACTTT. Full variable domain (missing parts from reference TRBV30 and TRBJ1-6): SQTIHQWPATLVQPVGSPLSLECTVEGTSNPNLYWYRQAAGRGLQLLFYSVGIGQISSEVPQNLSASRPQDRQFILSSKKLLLSDSGFYLCAWGLGVSPLHFGNGTRLTVT.

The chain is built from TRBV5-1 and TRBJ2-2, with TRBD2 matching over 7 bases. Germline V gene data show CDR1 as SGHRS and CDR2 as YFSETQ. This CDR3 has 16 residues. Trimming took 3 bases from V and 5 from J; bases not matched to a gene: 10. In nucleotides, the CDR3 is TGCGCCAGCAGCTGGGCCGGGACTACCATAACCGGGGAGCTGTTTTTT. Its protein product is CASSWAGTTITGELFF.